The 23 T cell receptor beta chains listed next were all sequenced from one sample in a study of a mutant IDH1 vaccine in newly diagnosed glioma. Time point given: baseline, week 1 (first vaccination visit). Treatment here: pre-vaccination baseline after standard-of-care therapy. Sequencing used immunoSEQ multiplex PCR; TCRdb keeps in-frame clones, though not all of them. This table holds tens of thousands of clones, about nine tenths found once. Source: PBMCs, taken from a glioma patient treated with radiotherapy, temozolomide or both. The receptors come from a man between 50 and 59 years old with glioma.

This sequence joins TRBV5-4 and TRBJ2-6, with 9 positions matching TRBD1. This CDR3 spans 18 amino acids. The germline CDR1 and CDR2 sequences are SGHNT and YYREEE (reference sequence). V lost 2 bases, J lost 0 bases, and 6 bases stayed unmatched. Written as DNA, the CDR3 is TGTGCCAGCAGCTTCCCGACAGGGGGGAGCTCTGGGGCCAACGTCCTGACTTTC. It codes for CASSFPTGGSSGANVLTF.

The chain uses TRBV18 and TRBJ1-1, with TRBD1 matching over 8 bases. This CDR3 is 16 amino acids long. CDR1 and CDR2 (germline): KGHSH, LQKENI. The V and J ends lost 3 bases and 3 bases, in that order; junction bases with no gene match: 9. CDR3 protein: CASSPLAGQDHTEAFF. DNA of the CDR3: TGTGCCAGCTCACCCCTCGCGGGACAGGACCACACTGAAGCTTTCTTT.

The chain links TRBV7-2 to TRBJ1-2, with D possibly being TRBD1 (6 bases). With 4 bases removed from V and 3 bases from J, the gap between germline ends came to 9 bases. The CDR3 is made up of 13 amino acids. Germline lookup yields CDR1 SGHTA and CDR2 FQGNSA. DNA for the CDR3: TGTGCCAGCAGCTGGCGGACAGACTATGGCTACACCTTC. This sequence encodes CASSWRTDYGYTF.

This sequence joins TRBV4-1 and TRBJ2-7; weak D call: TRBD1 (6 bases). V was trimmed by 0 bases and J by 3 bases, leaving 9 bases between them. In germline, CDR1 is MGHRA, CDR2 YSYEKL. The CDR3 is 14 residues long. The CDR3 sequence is CASSQEGTIYEQYF. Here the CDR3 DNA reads TGCGCCAGCAGCCAAGAGGGGACAATCTACGAGCAGTACTTC.

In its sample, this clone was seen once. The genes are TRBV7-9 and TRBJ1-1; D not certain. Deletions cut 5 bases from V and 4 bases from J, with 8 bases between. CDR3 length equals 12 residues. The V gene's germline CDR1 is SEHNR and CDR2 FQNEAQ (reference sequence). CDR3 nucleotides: TGTGCCAGCAGCAATAGTCTCACTGAAGCTTTCTTT. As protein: CASSNSLTEAFF. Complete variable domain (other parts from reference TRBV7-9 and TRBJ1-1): DTGVSQNPRHKITKRGQNVTFRCDPISEHNRLYWYRQTLGQGPEFLTYFQNEAQLEKSRLLSDRFSAERPKGSFSTLEIQRTEQGDSAMYLCASSNSLTEAFFGQGTRLTVV.

This CDR3 reads CAWRVYNEQFF. The CDR3 DNA is TGTGCCTGGAGGGTCTACAATGAGCAGTTCTTC. The J gene is TRBJ2-1, the V gene TRBV30, with no clear D. CDR3 size: 11 residues. CDR1 GTSNPN and CDR2 SVGIG come from the germline V gene (reference sequence). The ends were cut back, 3 bases at V and 3 bases at J, with 3 bases in the middle.

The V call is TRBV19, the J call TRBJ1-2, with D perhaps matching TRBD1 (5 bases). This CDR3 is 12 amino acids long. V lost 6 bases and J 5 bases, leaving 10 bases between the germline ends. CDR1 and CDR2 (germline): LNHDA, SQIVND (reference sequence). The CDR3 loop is CASRAGPYGYTF. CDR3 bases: TGTGCCAGTAGGGCGGGACCTTATGGCTACACCTTC.

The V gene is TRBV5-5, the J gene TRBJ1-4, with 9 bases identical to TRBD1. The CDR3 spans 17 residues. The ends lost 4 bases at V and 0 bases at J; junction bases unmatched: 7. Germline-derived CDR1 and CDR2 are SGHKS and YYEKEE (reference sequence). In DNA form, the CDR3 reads TGTGCCAGCAGCGAACCGGGACAGGGTGCAACTAATGAAAAACTGTTTTTT. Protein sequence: CASSEPGQGATNEKLFF.

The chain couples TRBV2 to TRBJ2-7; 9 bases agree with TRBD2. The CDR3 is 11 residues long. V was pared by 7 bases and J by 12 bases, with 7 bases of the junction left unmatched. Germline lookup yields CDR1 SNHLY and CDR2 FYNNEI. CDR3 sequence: CASTGLAVLYF. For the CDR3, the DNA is TGTGCCAGCACGGGACTAGCAGTTTTGTACTTC.

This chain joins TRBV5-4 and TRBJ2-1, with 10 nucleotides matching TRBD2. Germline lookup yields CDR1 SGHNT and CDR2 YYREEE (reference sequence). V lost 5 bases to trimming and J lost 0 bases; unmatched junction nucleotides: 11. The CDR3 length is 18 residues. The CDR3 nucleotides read TGTGCCAGCAGACCAAAATGGACTAGCGGACGCTCCTACAATGAGCAGTTCTTC. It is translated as CASRPKWTSGRSYNEQFF. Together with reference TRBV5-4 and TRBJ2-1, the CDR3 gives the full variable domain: ETGVTQSPTHLIKTRGQQVTLRCSSQSGHNTVSWYQQALGQGPQFIFQYYREEENGRGNFPPRFSGLQFPNYSSELNVNALELDDSALYLCASRPKWTSGRSYNEQFFGPGTRLTVL.

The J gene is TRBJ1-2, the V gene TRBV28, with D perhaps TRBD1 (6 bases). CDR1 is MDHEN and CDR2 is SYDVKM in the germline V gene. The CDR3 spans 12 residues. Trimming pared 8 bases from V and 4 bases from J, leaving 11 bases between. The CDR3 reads CASRDIGYGYTF. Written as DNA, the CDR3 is TGTGCCAGCCGGGACATCGGCTATGGCTACACCTTC.

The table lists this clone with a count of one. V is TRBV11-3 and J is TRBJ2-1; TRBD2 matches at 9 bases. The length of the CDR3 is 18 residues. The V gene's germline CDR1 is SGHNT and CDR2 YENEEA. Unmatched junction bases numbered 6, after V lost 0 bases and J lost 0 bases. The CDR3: CASSLDHPSGNSYNEQFF. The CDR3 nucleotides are TGTGCCAGCAGCTTAGATCATCCTAGCGGGAACTCCTACAATGAGCAGTTCTTC.

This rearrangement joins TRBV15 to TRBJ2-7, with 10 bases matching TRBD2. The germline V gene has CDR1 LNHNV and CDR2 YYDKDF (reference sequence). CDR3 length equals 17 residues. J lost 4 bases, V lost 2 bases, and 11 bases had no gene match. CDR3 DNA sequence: TGTGCCACCAGCAGACCAAAGGGGGCTAGCGGGAGTTACGAGCAGTACTTC. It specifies CATSRPKGASGSYEQYF.

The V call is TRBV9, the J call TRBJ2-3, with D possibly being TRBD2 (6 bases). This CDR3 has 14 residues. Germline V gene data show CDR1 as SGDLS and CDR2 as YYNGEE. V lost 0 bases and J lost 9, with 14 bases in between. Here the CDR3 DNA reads TGTGCCAGCAGCGTAGGTAAGGGTGGAGGGACGCAGTATTTT. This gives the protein CASSVGKGGGTQYF.

The chain's CDR3 is CASSEYKQGWAEAFF. The CDR3 DNA sequence: TGTGCCAGCAGTGAATACAAACAAGGATGGGCTGAAGCTTTCTTT. V gene TRBV6-1 combines with J gene TRBJ1-1; D is unresolved. The CDR3 contains 15 residues. The germline V gene has CDR1 MNHNS and CDR2 SASEGT. Between the trimmed V and J ends, which lost 2 bases and 6 bases, there was a span of 16 bases.

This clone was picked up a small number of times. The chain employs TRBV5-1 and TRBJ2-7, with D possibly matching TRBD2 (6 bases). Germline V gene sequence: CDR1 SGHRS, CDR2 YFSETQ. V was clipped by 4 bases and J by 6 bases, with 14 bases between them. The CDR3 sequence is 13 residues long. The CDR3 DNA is TGCGCCAGCAGCGCACGCGGGACGGGCGAGCAGTACTTC. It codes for CASSARGTGEQYF.

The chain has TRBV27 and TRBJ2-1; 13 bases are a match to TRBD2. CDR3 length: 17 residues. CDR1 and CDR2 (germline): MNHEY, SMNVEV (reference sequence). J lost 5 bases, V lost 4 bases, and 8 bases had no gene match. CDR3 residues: CASSSPLLAGGNNEQFF. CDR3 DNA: TGTGCCAGCAGTTCCCCCCTACTAGCGGGGGGGAACAATGAGCAGTTCTTC.

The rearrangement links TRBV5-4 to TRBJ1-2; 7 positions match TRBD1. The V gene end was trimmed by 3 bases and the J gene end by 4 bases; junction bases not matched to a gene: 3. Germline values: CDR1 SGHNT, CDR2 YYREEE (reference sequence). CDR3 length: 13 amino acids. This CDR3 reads CASSSSGGYGYTF. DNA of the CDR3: TGTGCCAGCAGCTCATCAGGGGGCTATGGCTACACCTTC.

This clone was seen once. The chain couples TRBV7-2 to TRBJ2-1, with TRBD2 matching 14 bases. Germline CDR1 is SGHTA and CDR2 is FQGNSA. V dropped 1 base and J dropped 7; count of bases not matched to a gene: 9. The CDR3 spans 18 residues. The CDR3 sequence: CASSLVGGTSGRRNEQFF. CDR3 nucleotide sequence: TGTGCCAGCAGCTTAGTCGGAGGGACTAGCGGGAGAAGGAATGAGCAGTTCTTC.

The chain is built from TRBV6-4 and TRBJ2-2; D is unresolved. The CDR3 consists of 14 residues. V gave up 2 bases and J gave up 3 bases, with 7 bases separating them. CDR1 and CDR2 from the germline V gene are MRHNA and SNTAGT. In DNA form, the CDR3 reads TGTGCCAGCAGTGACCGGCCGGACACCGGGGAGCTGTTTTTT. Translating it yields CASSDRPDTGELFF.

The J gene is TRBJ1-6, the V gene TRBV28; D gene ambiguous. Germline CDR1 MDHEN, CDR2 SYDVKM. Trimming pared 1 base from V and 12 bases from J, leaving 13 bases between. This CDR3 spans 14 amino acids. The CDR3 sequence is CASSLSTGLLPLHF. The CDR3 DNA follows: TGTGCCAGCAGTTTATCAACCGGACTTTTACCCCTCCACTTT.

In DNA form, the CDR3 reads TGTGCCAGCTCTAGCTCCGGGACAGGGTTAGGCTACACCTTC. This gives the protein CASSSSGTGLGYTF. The V call is TRBV28, the J call TRBJ1-2; TRBD1 agrees at 9 bases. Germline CDR1 reads MDHEN; CDR2 reads SYDVKM. V lost 8 bases, J lost 8 bases, and 12 bases stayed unmatched. CDR3 length: 14 residues.

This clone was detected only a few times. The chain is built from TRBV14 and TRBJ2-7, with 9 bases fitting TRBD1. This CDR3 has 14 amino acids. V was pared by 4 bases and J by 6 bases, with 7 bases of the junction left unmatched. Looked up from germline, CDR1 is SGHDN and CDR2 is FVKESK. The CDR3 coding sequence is TGTGCCAGCAGCCCGGGACAGGGCGAAGGCGAGCAGTACTTC. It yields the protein CASSPGQGEGEQYF.